This passage covers 6 T cell receptor beta chains from one sample sequenced in a study of shared clonotypes between healthy human individuals. Naive CD8 cells comprised CD45RO-negative, CCR7-positively selected cells, excluding terminally differentiated effector memory CD45RA+ cells. Some clones are missing from TCRdb's copy, which holds only in-frame ones; the method was immunoSEQ multiplex PCR. This sample carries 1.5 million to 2.5 million clones, 85% to 95% of them seen once, and the ten largest clones take 0.9% to 1.5%. The sequencing sample was made of naive CD8+ T cells sorted from blood. The source is a man between 18 and 29 years old in good health.

The rearrangement uses TRBV7-9 and TRBJ1-1; possibly TRBD1 for D (6 bases). Looked up from germline, CDR1 is SEHNR and CDR2 is FQNEAQ (reference sequence). The CDR3 has 15 residues. V lost 6 bases, J lost 0 bases, and 14 bases lay in between. The CDR3 here is CASSERGGMNTEAFF. The CDR3 DNA is TGTGCCAGCAGTGAGAGGGGGGGAATGAACACTGAAGCTTTCTTT.

The chain uses TRBV5-1 and TRBJ2-7; TRBD2 might be the D (6 bases). This CDR3 contains 14 residues. V shed 0 bases and J shed 2 bases, with 9 bases lying between them. The V gene's germline CDR1 is SGHRS and CDR2 YFSETQ. The CDR3 spells CASSLGDSAYEQYF. As DNA, the CDR3 is TGCGCCAGCAGCTTGGGGGACTCCGCCTACGAGCAGTACTTC. Filled out from reference TRBV5-1 and TRBJ2-7, the complete variable domain reads KAGVTQTPRYLIKTRGQQVTLSCSPISGHRSVSWYQQTPGQGLQFLFEYFSETQRNKGNFPGRFSGRQFSNSRSEMNVSTLELGDSALYLCASSLGDSAYEQYFGPGTRLTVT.

The chain has TRBV4-1 and TRBJ2-1, with a weak D call TRBD2 (5 bases). In germline, CDR1 is MGHRA, CDR2 YSYEKL. Trimming took off 6 bases at V and 8 bases at J, with 14 bases between the two ends. The length of the CDR3 is 13 residues. CDR3 region: CASSERSGDEQFF. The CDR3 nucleotides read TGCGCCAGCAGTGAGCGGTCTGGGGATGAGCAGTTCTTC.

The gene calls are TRBV28 and TRBJ1-2; 12 bases agree with TRBD1. Trimming cost V 6 bases and J 0 bases; bases outside gene matches: 11. CDR1 is MDHEN and CDR2 is SYDVKM in the germline V gene. The CDR3 totals 18 residues. The CDR3 spells CASRGPGTGGAANYGYTF. In nucleotides, the CDR3 is TGTGCCAGCAGGGGACCCGGGACAGGGGGCGCAGCTAACTATGGCTACACCTTC.

This chain joins TRBV28 and TRBJ2-1; D ambiguous. The germline V gene encodes CDR1 MDHEN and CDR2 SYDVKM. Deletions cut 4 bases from V and 8 bases from J, with 9 bases between. The CDR3 sequence is 12 residues long. CDR3: CASSSTLDEQFF. The CDR3 coding sequence is TGTGCCAGCAGTTCGACTCTCGATGAGCAGTTCTTC.

The chain has TRBV13 and TRBJ1-2, with D uncertain. CDR3 length: 15 amino acids. Trimming removed 2 bases at V and 2 bases at J, with 12 bases between. Germline-derived CDR1 and CDR2 are PRHDT and FYEKMQ (reference sequence). CDR3 in amino acids: CASSLRTDGNYGYTF. As DNA, the CDR3 is TGTGCCAGCAGCTTACGGACCGACGGCAACTATGGCTACACCTTC.